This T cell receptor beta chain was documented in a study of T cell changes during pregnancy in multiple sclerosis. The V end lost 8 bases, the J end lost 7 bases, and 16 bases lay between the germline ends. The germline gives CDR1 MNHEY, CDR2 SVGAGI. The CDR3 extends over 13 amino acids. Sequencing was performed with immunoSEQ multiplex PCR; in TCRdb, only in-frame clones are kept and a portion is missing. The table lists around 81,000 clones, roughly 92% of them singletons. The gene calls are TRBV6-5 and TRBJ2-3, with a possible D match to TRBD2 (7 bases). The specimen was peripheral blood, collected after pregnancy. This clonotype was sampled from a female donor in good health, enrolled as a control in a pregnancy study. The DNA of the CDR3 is TGTGCCAGCCGCCCGGGGGGCGCGTATACGCAGTATTTT. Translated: CASRPGGAYTQYF.